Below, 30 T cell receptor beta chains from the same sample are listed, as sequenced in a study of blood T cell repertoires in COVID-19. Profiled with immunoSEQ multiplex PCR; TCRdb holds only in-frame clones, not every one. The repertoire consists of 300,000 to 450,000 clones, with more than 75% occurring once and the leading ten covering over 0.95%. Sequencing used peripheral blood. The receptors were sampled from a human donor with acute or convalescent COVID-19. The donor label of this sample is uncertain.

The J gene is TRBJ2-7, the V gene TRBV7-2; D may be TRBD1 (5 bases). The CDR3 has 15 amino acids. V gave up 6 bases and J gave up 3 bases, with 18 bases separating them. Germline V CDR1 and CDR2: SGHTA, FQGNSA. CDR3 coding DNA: TGTGCCAGCAGGCCAGGGAAAGGGGTTGTCTACGAGCAGTACTTC. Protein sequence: CASRPGKGVVYEQYF.

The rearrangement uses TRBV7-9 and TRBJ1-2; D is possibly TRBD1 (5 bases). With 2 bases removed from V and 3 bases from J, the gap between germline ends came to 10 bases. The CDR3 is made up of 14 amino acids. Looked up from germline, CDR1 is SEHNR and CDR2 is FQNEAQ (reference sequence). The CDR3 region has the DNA TGTGCCAGCAGCTTAAGTCCAGGGCACTATGGCTACACCTTC. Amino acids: CASSLSPGHYGYTF.

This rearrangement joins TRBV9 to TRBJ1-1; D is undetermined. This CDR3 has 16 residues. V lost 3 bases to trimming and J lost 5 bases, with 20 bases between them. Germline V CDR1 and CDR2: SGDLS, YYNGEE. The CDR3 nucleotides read TGTGCCAGCAGCGCCCACCTGGCCAGGAAGCGGACTGAAGCTTTCTTT. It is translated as CASSAHLARKRTEAFF.

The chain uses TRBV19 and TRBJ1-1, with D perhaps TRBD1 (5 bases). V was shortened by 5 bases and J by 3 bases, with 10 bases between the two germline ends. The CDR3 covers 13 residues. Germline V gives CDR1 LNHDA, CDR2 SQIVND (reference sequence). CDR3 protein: CASSVQGYTEAFF. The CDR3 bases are TGTGCCAGTAGTGTGCAGGGTTACACTGAAGCTTTCTTT.

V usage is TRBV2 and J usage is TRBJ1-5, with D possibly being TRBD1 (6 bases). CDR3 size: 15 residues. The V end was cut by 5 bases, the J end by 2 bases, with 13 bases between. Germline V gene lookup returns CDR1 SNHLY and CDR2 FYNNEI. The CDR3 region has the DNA TGTGCCAGCAGTCAACAGGGAAGAGGCAATCAGCCCCAGCATTTT. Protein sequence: CASSQQGRGNQPQHF.

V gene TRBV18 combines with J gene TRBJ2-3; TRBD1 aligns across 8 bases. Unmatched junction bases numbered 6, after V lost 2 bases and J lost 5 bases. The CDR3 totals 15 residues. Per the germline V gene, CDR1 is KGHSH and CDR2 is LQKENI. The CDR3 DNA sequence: TGTGCCAGCTCACCAGGGAGGACAGGGATAGATACGCAGTATTTT. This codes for CASSPGRTGIDTQYF.

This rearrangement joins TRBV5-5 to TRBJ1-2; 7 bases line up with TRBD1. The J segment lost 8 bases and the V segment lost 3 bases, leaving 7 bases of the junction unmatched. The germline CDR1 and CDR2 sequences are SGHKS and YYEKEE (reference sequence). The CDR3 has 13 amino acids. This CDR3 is CASSSRTGWGYTF. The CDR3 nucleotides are TGTGCCAGCAGCTCCCGGACAGGTTGGGGCTACACCTTC.

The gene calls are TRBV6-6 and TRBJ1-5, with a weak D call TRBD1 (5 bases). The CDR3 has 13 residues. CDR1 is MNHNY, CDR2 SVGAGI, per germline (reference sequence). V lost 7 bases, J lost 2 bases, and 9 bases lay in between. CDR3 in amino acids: CASTPQGNQPQHF. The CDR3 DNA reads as TGTGCCAGCACCCCACAGGGCAATCAGCCCCAGCATTTT.

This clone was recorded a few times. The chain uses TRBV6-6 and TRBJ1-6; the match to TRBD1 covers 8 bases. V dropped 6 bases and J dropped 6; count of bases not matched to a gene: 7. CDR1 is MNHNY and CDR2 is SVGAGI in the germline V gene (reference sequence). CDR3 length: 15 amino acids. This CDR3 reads CASRSEDRVNSPLHF. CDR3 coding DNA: TGTGCCAGCAGGTCCGAGGACAGGGTTAATTCACCCCTCCACTTT.

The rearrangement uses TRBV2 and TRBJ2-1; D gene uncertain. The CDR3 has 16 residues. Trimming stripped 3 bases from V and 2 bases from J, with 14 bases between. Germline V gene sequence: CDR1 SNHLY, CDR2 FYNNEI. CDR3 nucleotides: TGTGCCAGCAGTGAGCGTCCGTATACCACCTACAATGAGCAGTTCTTC. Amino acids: CASSERPYTTYNEQFF.

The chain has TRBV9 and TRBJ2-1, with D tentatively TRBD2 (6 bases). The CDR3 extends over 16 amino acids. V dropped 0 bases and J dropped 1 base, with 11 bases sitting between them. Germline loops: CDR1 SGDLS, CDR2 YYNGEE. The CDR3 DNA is TGTGCCAGCAGCGTAGCTTACGCGGGATCCTACAATGAGCAGTTCTTC. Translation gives CASSVAYAGSYNEQFF.

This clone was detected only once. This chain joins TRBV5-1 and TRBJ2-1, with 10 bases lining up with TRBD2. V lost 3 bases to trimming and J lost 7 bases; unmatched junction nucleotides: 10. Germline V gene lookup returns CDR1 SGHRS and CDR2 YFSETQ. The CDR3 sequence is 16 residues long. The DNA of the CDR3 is TGCGCCAGCAGCTGGGGTAGAGGTAGCGGGAGGAATGAGCAGTTCTTC. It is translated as CASSWGRGSGRNEQFF.

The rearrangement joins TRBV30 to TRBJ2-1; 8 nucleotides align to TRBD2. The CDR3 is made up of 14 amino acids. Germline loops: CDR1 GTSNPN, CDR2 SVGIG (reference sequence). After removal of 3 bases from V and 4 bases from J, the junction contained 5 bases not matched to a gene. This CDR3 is CAWRTGGGYNEQFF. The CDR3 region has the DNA TGTGCCTGGAGAACCGGGGGGGGATACAATGAGCAGTTCTTC. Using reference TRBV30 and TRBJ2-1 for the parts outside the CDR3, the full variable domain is SQTIHQWPATLVQPVGSPLSLECTVEGTSNPNLYWYRQAAGRGLQLLFYSVGIGQISSEVPQNLSASRPQDRQFILSSKKLLLSDSGFYLCAWRTGGGYNEQFFGPGTRLTVL.

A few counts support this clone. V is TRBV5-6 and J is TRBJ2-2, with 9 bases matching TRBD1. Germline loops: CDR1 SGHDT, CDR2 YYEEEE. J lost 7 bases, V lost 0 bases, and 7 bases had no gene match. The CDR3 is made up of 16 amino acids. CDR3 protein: CASSLVGTGQFGELFF. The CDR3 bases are TGTGCCAGCAGCTTGGTGGGGACAGGGCAATTCGGGGAGCTGTTTTTT.

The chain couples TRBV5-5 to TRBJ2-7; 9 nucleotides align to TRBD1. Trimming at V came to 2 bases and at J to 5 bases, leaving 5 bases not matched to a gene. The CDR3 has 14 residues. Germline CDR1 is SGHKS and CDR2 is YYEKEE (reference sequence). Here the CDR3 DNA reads TGTGCCAGCAGCTTAGGGACAGGGTACCACGAGCAGTACTTC. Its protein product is CASSLGTGYHEQYF.

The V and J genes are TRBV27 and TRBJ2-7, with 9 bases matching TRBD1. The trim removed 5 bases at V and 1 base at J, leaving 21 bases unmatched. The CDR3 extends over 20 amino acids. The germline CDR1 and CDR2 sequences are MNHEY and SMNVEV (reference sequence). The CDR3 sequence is CASSPFPGTGKSFSSYEQYF. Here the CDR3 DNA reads TGTGCCAGCAGTCCGTTTCCCGGGACAGGGAAGTCGTTCTCGTCCTACGAGCAGTACTTC.

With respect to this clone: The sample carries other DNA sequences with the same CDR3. The CDR3 region has the DNA TGCGCCAGCAGCCAAGTCGGCGGAGGGGGCCGCGAGCAGTACTTC. It is translated as CASSQVGGGGREQYF. The chain uses TRBV4-1 and TRBJ2-7; D might be TRBD1 (7 bases). Trimming cost V 1 base and J 6 bases, with 16 bases left between them. This CDR3 is 15 amino acids long. Germline-derived CDR1 and CDR2 are MGHRA and YSYEKL.

As DNA, the CDR3 is TGTGCCAGCAGAATGGGACTAGCGGGAGGTGCCTACGAGCAGTACTTC. Protein product: CASRMGLAGGAYEQYF. The V call is TRBV27, the J call TRBJ2-7, with 15 bases lining up with TRBD2. Germline assignment: CDR1 MNHEY and CDR2 SMNVEV (reference sequence). V trimming: 6 bases; J trimming: 2 bases; junction bases outside the gene matches: 5. This CDR3 spans 16 amino acids.

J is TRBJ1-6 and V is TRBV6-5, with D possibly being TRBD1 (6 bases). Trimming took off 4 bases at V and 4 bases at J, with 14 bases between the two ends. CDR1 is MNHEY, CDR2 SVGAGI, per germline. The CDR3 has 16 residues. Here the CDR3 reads CASSLGGARYNSPLHF. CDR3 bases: TGTGCCAGCAGTTTAGGGGGGGCGCGGTATAATTCACCCCTCCACTTT.

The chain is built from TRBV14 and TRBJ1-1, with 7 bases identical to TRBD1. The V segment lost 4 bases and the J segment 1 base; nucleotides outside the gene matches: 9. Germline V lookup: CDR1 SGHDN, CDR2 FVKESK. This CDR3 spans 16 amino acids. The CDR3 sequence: CASSRKSRDRNTEAFF. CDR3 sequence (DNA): TGTGCCAGCAGCCGTAAAAGCCGGGACAGGAACACTGAAGCTTTCTTT.

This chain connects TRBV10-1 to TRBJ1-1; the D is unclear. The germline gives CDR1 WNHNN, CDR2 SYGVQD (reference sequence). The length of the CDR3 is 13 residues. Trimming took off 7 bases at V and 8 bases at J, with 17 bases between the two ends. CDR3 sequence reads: CASTAEAGGEAFF. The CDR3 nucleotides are TGCGCCAGCACCGCGGAGGCCGGCGGCGAAGCTTTCTTT.

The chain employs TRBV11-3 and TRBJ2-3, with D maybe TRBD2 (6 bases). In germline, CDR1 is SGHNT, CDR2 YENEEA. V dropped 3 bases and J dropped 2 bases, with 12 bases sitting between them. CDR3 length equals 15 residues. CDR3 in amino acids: CASSLAGFPTDTQYF. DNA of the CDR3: TGTGCCAGCAGCTTGGCGGGATTTCCCACAGATACGCAGTATTTT.

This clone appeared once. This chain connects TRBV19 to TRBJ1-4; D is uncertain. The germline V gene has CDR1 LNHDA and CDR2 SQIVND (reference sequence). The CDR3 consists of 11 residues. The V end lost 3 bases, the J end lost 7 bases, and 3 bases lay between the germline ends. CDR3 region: CASSISEKLFF. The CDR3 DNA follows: TGTGCCAGTAGTATCAGTGAAAAACTGTTTTTT.

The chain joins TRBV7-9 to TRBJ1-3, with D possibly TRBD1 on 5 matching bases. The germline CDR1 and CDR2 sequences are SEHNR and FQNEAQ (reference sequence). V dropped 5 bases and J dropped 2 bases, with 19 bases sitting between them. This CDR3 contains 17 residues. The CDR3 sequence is CASSQAGGQGPGNTIYF. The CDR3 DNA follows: TGTGCCAGCAGCCAAGCGGGTGGGCAGGGCCCTGGAAACACCATATATTTT.

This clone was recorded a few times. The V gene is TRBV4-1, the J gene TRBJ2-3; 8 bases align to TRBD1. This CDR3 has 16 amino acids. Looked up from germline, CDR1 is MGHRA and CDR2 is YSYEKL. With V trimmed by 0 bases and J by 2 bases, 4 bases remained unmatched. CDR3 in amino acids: CASSQDYRGVTDTQYF. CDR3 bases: TGCGCCAGCAGCCAAGATTACAGGGGGGTCACAGATACGCAGTATTTT.

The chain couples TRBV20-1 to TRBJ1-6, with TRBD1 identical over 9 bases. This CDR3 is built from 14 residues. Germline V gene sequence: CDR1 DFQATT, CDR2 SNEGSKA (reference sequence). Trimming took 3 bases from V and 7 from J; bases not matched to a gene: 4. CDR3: CSASPGTGNSPLHF. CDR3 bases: TGCAGTGCTAGTCCTGGGACAGGGAATTCACCCCTCCACTTT.

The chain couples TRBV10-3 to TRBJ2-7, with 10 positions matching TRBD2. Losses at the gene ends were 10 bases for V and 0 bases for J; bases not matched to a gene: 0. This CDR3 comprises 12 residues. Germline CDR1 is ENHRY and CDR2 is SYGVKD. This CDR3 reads CATSGSSYEQYF. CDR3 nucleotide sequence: TGTGCCACTAGCGGGAGCTCCTACGAGCAGTACTTC.

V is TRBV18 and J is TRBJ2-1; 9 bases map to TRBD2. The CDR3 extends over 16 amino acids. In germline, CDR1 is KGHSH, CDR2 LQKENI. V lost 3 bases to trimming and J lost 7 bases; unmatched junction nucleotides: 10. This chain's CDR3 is CASSPLAGLATNEQFF. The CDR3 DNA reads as TGTGCCAGCTCACCCTTAGCGGGACTAGCTACTAATGAGCAGTTCTTC.

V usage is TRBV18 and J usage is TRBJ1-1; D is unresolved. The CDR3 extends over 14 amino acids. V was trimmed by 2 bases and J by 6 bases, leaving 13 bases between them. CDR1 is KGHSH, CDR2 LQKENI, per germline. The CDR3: CASSPGIGLAEAFF. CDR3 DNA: TGTGCCAGCTCACCAGGGATTGGACTAGCTGAAGCTTTCTTT.

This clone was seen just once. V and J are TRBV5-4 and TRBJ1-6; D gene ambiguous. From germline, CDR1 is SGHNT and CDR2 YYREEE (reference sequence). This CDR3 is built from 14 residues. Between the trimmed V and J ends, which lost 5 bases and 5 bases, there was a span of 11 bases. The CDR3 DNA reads TGTGCCAGCAGTAGAACCGGGGATAATTCACCCCTCCACTTT. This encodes CASSRTGDNSPLHF.